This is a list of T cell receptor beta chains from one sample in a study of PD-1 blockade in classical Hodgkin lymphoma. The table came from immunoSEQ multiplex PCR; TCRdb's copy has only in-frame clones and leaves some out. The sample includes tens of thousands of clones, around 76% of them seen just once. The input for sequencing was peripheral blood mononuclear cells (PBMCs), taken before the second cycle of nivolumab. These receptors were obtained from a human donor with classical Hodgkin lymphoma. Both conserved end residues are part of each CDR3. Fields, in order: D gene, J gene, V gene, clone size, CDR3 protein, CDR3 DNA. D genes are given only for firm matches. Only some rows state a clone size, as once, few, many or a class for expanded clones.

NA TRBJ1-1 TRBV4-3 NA CASSQDTGVGTEAFF TGCGCCAGCAGCCAAGATACGGGAGTAGGGACTGAAGCTTTCTTT
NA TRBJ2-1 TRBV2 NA CASSQASFSYNEQFF TGTGCCAGCAGCCAGGCCTCCTTCTCCTACAATGAGCAGTTCTTC
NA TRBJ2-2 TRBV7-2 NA CASRPGLYTGELFF TGTGCCAGCAGGCCCGGACTATACACCGGGGAGCTGTTTTTT
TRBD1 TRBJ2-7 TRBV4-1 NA CASSQVPGQALGEQYF TGCGCCAGCAGCCAAGTTCCGGGACAGGCCCTAGGGGAGCAGTACTTC
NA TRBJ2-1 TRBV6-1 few CASLSGPEGNEQFF TGTGCCAGCCTGTCGGGACCCGAAGGAAATGAGCAGTTCTTC
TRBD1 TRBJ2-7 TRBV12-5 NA CASGWDRAIYEQYF TGTGCTAGTGGTTGGGACAGGGCGATCTACGAGCAGTACTTC
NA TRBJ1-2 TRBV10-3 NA CAISESGTANYGYTF TGTGCCATCAGTGAGTCGGGGACGGCTAACTATGGCTACACCTTC
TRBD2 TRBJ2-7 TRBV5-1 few CASSPRTSDDYEQYF TGCGCCAGCAGCCCCCGGACTAGCGACGACTACGAGCAGTACTTC
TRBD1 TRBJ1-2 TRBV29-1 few CSVEGQGSYTF TGCAGCGTTGAAGGACAGGGGAGCTACACCTTC
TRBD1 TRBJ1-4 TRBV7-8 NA CASSSTGEATNEKLFF TGTGCCAGCAGCTCGACAGGGGAAGCAACTAATGAAAAACTGTTTTTT
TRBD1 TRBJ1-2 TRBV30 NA CAWSPPDREGYTF TGTGCCTGGAGCCCCCCCGACAGGGAGGGCTACACCTTC
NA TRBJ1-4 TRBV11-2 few CASSFRGGQVQEKLFF TGTGCCAGCAGCTTCCGGGGAGGGCAGGTCCAAGAAAAACTGTTTTTT
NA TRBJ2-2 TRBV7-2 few CASSLVPPSGASGGELFF TGTGCCAGCAGCTTAGTACCCCCTTCCGGGGCATCGGGCGGGGAGCTGTTTTTT
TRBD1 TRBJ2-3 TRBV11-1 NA CASSLESQGASTDTQYF TGTGCCAGCAGCTTAGAATCCCAGGGGGCTAGCACAGATACGCAGTATTTT
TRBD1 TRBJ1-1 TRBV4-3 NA CASSQTTLGGRSTEAFF TGCGCCAGCAGCCAGACGACTCTAGGGGGCCGGAGCACTGAAGCTTTCTTT
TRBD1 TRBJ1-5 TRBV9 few CASSKTGGGQPQHF TGTGCCAGCAGCAAGACAGGGGGCGGCCAGCCCCAGCATTTT
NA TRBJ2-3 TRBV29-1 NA CSVGPSMGTDTQYF TGCAGCGTTGGGCCCTCCATGGGCACAGATACGCAGTATTTT
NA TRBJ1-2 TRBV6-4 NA CASSVGGANDPYGYTF TGTGCCAGCAGTGTCGGGGGGGCAAACGATCCCTATGGCTACACCTTC
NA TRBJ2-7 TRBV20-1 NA CSAIKQGEQYF TGCAGTGCTATAAAACAGGGCGAGCAGTACTTC
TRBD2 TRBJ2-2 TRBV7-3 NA CASSLIAGAHTGELFF TGTGCCAGCAGCTTAATAGCGGGGGCGCACACCGGGGAGCTGTTTTTT
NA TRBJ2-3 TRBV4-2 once CASSPLGRLDTQYF TGTGCCAGCAGCCCGTTAGGTCGGTTGGATACGCAGTATTTT
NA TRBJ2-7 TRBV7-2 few CASSLAEATEQYF TGTGCCAGCAGCTTAGCCGAAGCTACCGAGCAGTACTTC
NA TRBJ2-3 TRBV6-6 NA CASSPPGTQYF TGTGCCAGCAGTCCACCCGGTACGCAGTATTTT
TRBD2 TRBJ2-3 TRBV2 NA CASGLAGSTDTQYF TGTGCCAGCGGACTAGCGGGGAGCACAGATACGCAGTATTTT
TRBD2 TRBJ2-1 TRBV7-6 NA CASSPPGTSESSYNEQFF TGTGCCAGCAGCCCTCCCGGGACTAGCGAGAGCTCCTACAATGAGCAGTTCTTC
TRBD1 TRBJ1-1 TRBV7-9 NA CASSSTGVDTEAFF TGTGCCAGCAGCTCAACAGGGGTAGACACTGAAGCTTTCTTT
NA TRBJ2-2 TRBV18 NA CASSPGINTGELFF TGTGCCAGCTCACCAGGGATCAACACCGGGGAGCTGTTTTTT
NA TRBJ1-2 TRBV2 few CASSEARVLTDNYGYTF TGTGCCAGCAGTGAAGCGCGGGTCTTGACAGATAACTATGGCTACACCTTC
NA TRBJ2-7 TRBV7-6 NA CASSPSTSAGQYF TGTGCCAGCAGCCCCTCGACCTCAGCGGGGCAGTACTTC
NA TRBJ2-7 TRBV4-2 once CASSQYWGAYEQYF TGTGCCAGCAGCCAATATTGGGGGGCGTACGAGCAGTACTTC
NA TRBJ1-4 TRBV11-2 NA CASSLGSRGGEKLFF TGTGCCAGCAGCTTAGGTTCCAGGGGCGGTGAAAAACTGTTTTTT
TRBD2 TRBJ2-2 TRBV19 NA CASSIGRGGMAGELFF TGTGCCAGTAGTATAGGTCGGGGGGGGATGGCCGGGGAGCTGTTTTTT
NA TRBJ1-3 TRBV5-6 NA CASSTTGNTIYF TGTGCCAGCAGCACCACAGGAAACACCATATATTTT
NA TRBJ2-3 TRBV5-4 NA CASSLTDTQYF TGTGCCAGCAGCTTGACAGATACGCAGTATTTT
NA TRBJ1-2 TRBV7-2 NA CASSLEGGTYGYTF TGTGCCAGCAGCTTAGAAGGCGGAACCTATGGCTACACCTTC
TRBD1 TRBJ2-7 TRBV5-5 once CASSRSGGRGTYEQYF TGTGCCAGCAGCCGGTCAGGGGGAAGGGGAACCTACGAGCAGTACTTC